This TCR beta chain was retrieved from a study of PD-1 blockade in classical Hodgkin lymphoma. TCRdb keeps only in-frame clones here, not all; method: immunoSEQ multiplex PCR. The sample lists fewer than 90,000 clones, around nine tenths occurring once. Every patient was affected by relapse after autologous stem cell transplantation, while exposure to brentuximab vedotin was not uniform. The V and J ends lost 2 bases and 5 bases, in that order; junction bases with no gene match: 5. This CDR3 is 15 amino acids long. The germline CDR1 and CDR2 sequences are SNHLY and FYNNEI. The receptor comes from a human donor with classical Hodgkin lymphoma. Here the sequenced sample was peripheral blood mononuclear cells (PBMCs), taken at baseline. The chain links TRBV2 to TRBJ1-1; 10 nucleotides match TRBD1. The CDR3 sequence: CASSERTGGVTEAFF. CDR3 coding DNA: TGTGCCAGCAGTGAACGGACAGGGGGAGTTACTGAAGCTTTCTTT. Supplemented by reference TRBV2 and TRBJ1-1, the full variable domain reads EPEVTQTPSHQVTQMGQEVILRCVPISNHLYFYWYRQILGQKVEFLVSFYNNEISEKSEIFDDQFSVERPDGSNFTLKIRSTKLEDSAMYFCASSERTGGVTEAFFGQGTRLTVV.